These 20 T cell receptor beta chains were all obtained from the same sample, sequenced in a study of T and B cells in COVID-19 patients (dated by TCRdb to about 2020). TRB repertoires were amplified from 250-500 ng of genomic DNA extracted from blood. Sequencing used an Illumina MiSeq. Multiplex PCR with BIOMED2 TRB-A/B primer pools was used to amplify the TRB rearrangements. TCRdb handled the public reads itself, with Q25 trimming in fastp and clone calling in MiXCR, and kept productive beta chains. Every CDR3 protein is listed once, alongside the most common genes and DNA of its rows. The sample table shows around 21,000 distinct CDR3 sequences, and about 31% are seen once. The ten largest clones represent less than 2.5% of the sample. Sequenced input: blood. Every receptor here comes from a human donor who had recovered from COVID-19.

In nucleotides, the CDR3 is TGTGCCAGCAGTTACGGGACACCCTATGGCTACACCTTC. Residues: CASSYGTPYGYTF. The rearrangement links TRBV6-6 to TRBJ1-2; perhaps TRBD1 as D (6 bases). The CDR3 totals 13 residues. Germline lookup yields CDR1 MNHNY and CDR2 SVGAGI (reference sequence). Trimming pared 2 bases from V and 4 bases from J, leaving 8 bases between.

The rearrangement joins TRBV5-4 to TRBJ2-7; D ambiguous. The CDR3 consists of 15 residues. V was clipped by 0 bases and J by 2 bases, with 12 bases between them. The germline V gene has CDR1 SGHNT and CDR2 YYREEE (reference sequence). CDR3 coding DNA: TGTGCCAGCAGCTTGGCCGGCCGACTTACCTACGAGCAGTACTTC. It encodes CASSLAGRLTYEQYF.

This clonotype was seen many times. V is TRBV12-3 or TRBV12-4 and J is TRBJ1-4; D call uncertain. V was clipped by 3 bases and J by 0 bases, with 5 bases between them. CDR3 length: 14 residues. CDR3 in amino acids: CASSLGTTNEKLFF. CDR3 bases: TGTGCCAGCAGTTTGGGGACAACTAATGAAAAACTGTTTTTT.

This clonotype was recorded many times. The rearrangement uses TRBV18 and TRBJ2-1; D ambiguous. V lost 4 bases and J 1 base, leaving 11 bases between the germline ends. The germline V gene encodes CDR1 KGHSH and CDR2 LQKENI. This CDR3 has 15 amino acids. CDR3 in amino acids: CASSRNQESYNEQFF. DNA of the CDR3: TGTGCCAGCTCACGAAACCAGGAATCCTACAATGAGCAGTTCTTC. Drawing the rest from reference TRBV18 and TRBJ2-1, the complete variable domain is NAGVMQNPRHLVRRRGQEARLRCSPMKGHSHVYWYRQLPEEGLKFMVYLQKENIIDESGMPKERFSAEFPKEGPSILRIQQVVRGDSAAYFCASSRNQESYNEQFFGPGTRLTVL.

The V and J genes are TRBV12-3 or TRBV12-4 and TRBJ1-2; 9 bases match TRBD1. The CDR3 covers 15 residues. V lost 4 bases, J lost 2 bases, and 5 bases stayed unmatched. CDR3 loop: CASSSWDRENYGYTF. The CDR3 region has the DNA TGTGCCAGCAGTTCGTGGGACAGGGAAAACTATGGCTACACCTTC.

The V and J genes are TRBV20-1 and TRBJ2-7; perhaps TRBD1 as D (5 bases). Germline CDR1 DFQATT, CDR2 SNEGSKA (reference sequence). This CDR3 is built from 14 residues. Trimming removed 0 bases from V and 0 bases from J, with 9 bases in between. The CDR3 protein is CSARDRGSSYEQYF. CDR3 nucleotide sequence: TGCAGTGCTAGAGATAGGGGCAGCTCCTACGAGCAGTACTTC.

This clonotype appeared a few times. The V and J genes are TRBV12-3 or TRBV12-4 and TRBJ2-3; D remains unclear. The CDR3 consists of 14 residues. Trimming shortened V by 5 bases and J by 0 bases, and 9 bases separated the two germline ends. CDR3 amino acids: CASSPGTSTDTQYF. The DNA of the CDR3 is TGTGCCAGCAGTCCCGGAACGAGCACAGATACGCAGTATTTT.

The gene calls are TRBV12-3 or TRBV12-4 and TRBJ2-1, with 9 bases lining up with TRBD2. With V trimmed by 2 bases and J by 5 bases, 7 bases remained unmatched. The CDR3 is 16 amino acids. The CDR3 sequence: CASSLRRGGFHNEQFF. The CDR3 DNA follows: TGTGCCAGCAGTTTAAGGCGGGGGGGCTTCCACAATGAGCAGTTCTTC.

The CDR3 reads CASSWGGGELFF. DNA for the CDR3: TGTGCCAGTAGTTGGGGGGGCGGGGAGCTGTTTTTT. The chain couples TRBV19 to TRBJ2-2, with 7 bases matching TRBD2. This CDR3 is 12 amino acids long. The V segment lost 5 bases and the J segment 7 bases; nucleotides outside the gene matches: 1. Germline V gene sequence: CDR1 LNHDA, CDR2 SQIVND (reference sequence). The whole variable domain, filled in from reference TRBV19 and TRBJ2-2, reads DGGITQSPKYLFRKEGQNVTLSCEQNLNHDAMYWYRQDPGQGLRLIYYSQIVNDFQKGDIAEGYSVSREKKESFPLTVTSAQKNPTAFYLCASSWGGGELFFGEGSRLTVL.

This rearrangement joins TRBV10-3 to TRBJ1-6; D unresolved. Germline CDR1 ENHRY, CDR2 SYGVKD. The ends were cut back, 10 bases at V and 5 bases at J, with 15 bases in the middle. The CDR3 has 14 amino acids. As DNA, the CDR3 is TGTGCCAACGGGAGGGAGATGAATAATTCACCCCTCCACTTT. Protein sequence: CANGREMNNSPLHF.

This clonotype has more than one count but fewer than ten. The V gene is TRBV20-1, the J gene TRBJ2-2, with D tentatively TRBD1 (5 bases). The germline V gene encodes CDR1 DFQATT and CDR2 SNEGSKA (reference sequence). The CDR3 has 14 residues. Trimming took 2 bases from V and 7 from J, leaving 14 bases between them. The DNA of the CDR3 is TGCAGTGCTAGACCCGGAAAGGGGTTCGGGGAGCTGTTTTTT. Its translation: CSARPGKGFGELFF.

The rearrangement uses TRBV4-2 and TRBJ2-1, with TRBD2 identical over 12 bases. CDR3 size: 16 residues. The J segment lost 12 bases and the V segment lost 0 bases, leaving 9 bases of the junction unmatched. CDR1 is LGHNA, CDR2 YNFKEQ, per germline. CDR3 amino acids: CASSQDGASGGVGQFF. CDR3 DNA: TGTGCCAGCAGCCAAGATGGAGCTAGCGGGGGGGTAGGGCAGTTCTTC.

This clonotype is judged medium-sized (0.01 to 0.1%). This chain uses TRBV13 with TRBJ2-3; weak D call: TRBD2 (5 bases). Germline V gene lookup returns CDR1 PRHDT and CDR2 FYEKMQ (reference sequence). This CDR3 is built from 14 residues. Trimming removed 4 bases at V and 2 bases at J, with 10 bases between. The CDR3 DNA follows: TGTGCCAGCAGCTCGACCGGGGTCACAGATACGCAGTATTTT. The encoded protein is CASSSTGVTDTQYF.

This clonotype is medium-sized. V is TRBV19 and J is TRBJ1-4; TRBD1 might be the D (5 bases). Trimming cost V 1 base and J 7 bases, with 13 bases left between them. The CDR3 has 15 amino acids. Germline assignment: CDR1 LNHDA and CDR2 SQIVND (reference sequence). The CDR3 nucleotides are TGTGCCAGTAGTATAGTTGGAGGGGCGAGTGAAAAACTGTTTTTT. It translates to CASSIVGGASEKLFF.

In this sample, this clonotype turned up a few times. The CDR3 DNA reads as TGTGCCAGCAGGGGGGGGGGTGGGGGGTTGGATACGCAGTATTTT. It encodes CASRGGGGGLDTQYF. The genes are TRBV5-4 and TRBJ2-3; 7 nucleotides match TRBD2. The junction had 12 bases not matched to a gene; V was cut back by 5 bases and J by 6 bases. From germline, CDR1 is SGHNT and CDR2 YYREEE (reference sequence). This CDR3 is built from 15 residues.

This clonotype was seen many times. The junction shows a germline mismatch at one end, possibly a read error. The chain joins TRBV30 to TRBJ1-3, with 9 bases aligning to TRBD1. Germline-derived CDR1 and CDR2 are GTSNPN and SVGIG (reference sequence). This CDR3 has 11 residues. For the CDR3, the DNA is TGTGCCTGGAGTGTGGGACAGGGAGAATCTTTT. Translation: CAWSVGQGESF.

As concerns this clonotype: The junction does not match germline at one end; this may be a read error. The J gene is TRBJ2-3, the V gene TRBV5-4; 14 bases line up with TRBD2. Per germline, CDR1 SGHNT and CDR2 YYREEE (reference sequence). This CDR3 is 18 amino acids long. CDR3 sequence reads: CASSSGLAGGLSTDTQYF. In DNA, the CDR3 is TGCGCCAGCAGCTCCGGACTAGCGGGGGGCCTTAGCACAGATACGCAGTATTTT.

By share, this clonotype ranks as medium-sized (0.01 to 0.1%). The rearrangement joins TRBV6-1 to TRBJ2-2, with 8 positions matching TRBD2. Germline V gene data show CDR1 as MNHNS and CDR2 as SASEGT. CDR3 length: 15 residues. V dropped 6 bases and J dropped 6; count of bases not matched to a gene: 9. The CDR3 reads CASRWDGGGPGELFF. In nucleotides, the CDR3 is TGTGCCAGCAGGTGGGACGGCGGGGGGCCCGGGGAGCTGTTTTTT.

This chain joins TRBV27 and TRBJ2-7; weak D call: TRBD2 (5 bases). Germline V gene lookup returns CDR1 MNHEY and CDR2 SMNVEV (reference sequence). This CDR3 is built from 12 residues. V was clipped by 5 bases and J by 0 bases, with 5 bases between them. The CDR3 DNA sequence: TGTGCCAGCAGTACTAGCTCCTACGAGCAGTACTTC. This encodes CASSTSSYEQYF.

This clonotype showed up just a few times. The gene calls are TRBV5-5 and TRBJ1-1, with TRBD1 identical over 7 bases. V was clipped by 3 bases and J by 1 base; unmatched bases: 3. The CDR3 consists of 14 residues. Germline CDR1 reads SGHKS; CDR2 reads YYEKEE (reference sequence). CDR3: CASSWGQPNTEAFF. The CDR3 DNA reads as TGTGCCAGCAGCTGGGGACAGCCGAACACTGAAGCTTTCTTT.